This T cell receptor beta chain was observed in a study of cytomegalovirus exposure and HLA in healthy donors. Notes on the study in general: TCR beta chain V- and J-gene trimming was linked, in a later analysis, to a missense variant in DCLRE1C.

There are many counts of this clone. Antigen unknown. PCR involved 60 Vbeta and 13 Jbeta primers. The assay was immunoSEQ multiplex PCR, and TCRdb's table has in-frame clones only and misses some. In the table there are 85,000 to 130,000 clones, about two thirds of which are singletons. Germline V CDR1 and CDR2: SGHKS, YYEKEE (reference sequence). The CDR3 covers 13 residues. Deletions cut 2 bases from V and 1 base from J, with 6 bases between. This rearrangement joins TRBV5-5 to TRBJ1-1; a possible D gene is TRBD1 (5 bases). The sample consisted of PBMCs. The sequence was collected from a female donor in good health and CMV-seronegative. CDR3 bases: TGTGCCAGCAGCTTCCAGGGGAACACTGAAGCTTTCTTT. As protein: CASSFQGNTEAFF.